The T cell receptor beta chain described here comes from a study of neurological immune-mediated disorders. Many counts were recorded for this clonotype. For sorted libraries, the input was 1 million CD4+ or CD8+ T cells. 5'RACE generated cDNA with 10-nucleotide random UMIs. The yield of each sequencing run was over 160 million TCR-beta sequences from 15-18 subjects. MiXCR was run by TCRdb on the 5' RACE reads, yielding one entry per CDR3 protein. The sample has 10,000 to 12,000 distinct CDR3 sequences; 20% to 25% are singletons. V lost 5 bases, J lost 0 bases, and 18 bases lay in between. The CDR3 loop spans 17 amino acids. The V gene's germline CDR1 is SGHRS and CDR2 YFSETQ.

V and J are TRBV5-1 and TRBJ2-1; a weak D match, TRBD2 (6 bases). The origin of this receptor is a woman aged 40 to 50 with multiple sclerosis. The source material was CD8+ T cells from blood. This CDR3 is CASRSLGGTVSYNEQFF. The CDR3 coding sequence is TGCGCCAGCAGAAGCCTAGGAGGGACTGTCTCCTACAATGAGCAGTTCTTC. Combining the CDR3 with reference TRBV5-1 and TRBJ2-1 gives the whole variable domain KAGVTQTPRYLIKTRGQQVTLSCSPISGHRSVSWYQQTPGQGLQFLFEYFSETQRNKGNFPGRFSGRQFSNSRSEMNVSTLELGDSALYLCASRSLGGTVSYNEQFFGPGTRLTVL.